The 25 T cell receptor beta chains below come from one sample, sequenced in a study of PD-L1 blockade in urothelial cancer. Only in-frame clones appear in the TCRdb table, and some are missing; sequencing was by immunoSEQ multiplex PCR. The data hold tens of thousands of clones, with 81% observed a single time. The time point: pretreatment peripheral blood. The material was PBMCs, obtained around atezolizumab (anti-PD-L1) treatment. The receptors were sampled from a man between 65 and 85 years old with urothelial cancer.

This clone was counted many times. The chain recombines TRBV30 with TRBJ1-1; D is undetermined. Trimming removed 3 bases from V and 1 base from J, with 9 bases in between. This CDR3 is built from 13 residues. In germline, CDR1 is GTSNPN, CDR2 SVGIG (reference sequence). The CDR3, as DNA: TGTGCCTGGAGCTGGCGGAGGAACACTGAAGCTTTCTTT. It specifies CAWSWRRNTEAFF.

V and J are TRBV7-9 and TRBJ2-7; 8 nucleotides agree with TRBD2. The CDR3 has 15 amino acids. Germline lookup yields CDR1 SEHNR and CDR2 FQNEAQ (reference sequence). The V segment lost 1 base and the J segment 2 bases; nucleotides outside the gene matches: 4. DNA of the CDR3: TGTGCCAGCAGCTTAGATGGGACTAGGGCCTACGAGCAGTACTTC. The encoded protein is CASSLDGTRAYEQYF. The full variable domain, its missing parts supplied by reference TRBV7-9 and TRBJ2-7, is DTGVSQNPRHKITKRGQNVTFRCDPISEHNRLYWYRQTLGQGPEFLTYFQNEAQLEKSRLLSDRFSAERPKGSFSTLEIQRTEQGDSAMYLCASSLDGTRAYEQYFGPGTRLTVT.

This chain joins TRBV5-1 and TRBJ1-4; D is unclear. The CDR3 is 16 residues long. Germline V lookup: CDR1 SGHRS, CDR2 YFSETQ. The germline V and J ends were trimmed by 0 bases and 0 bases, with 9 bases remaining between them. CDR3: CASSLEAGATNEKLFF. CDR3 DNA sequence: TGCGCCAGCAGCTTGGAGGCGGGAGCAACTAATGAAAAACTGTTTTTT.

This chain's CDR3 is CASSQSWGRADTQYF. CDR3 in DNA: TGTGCCAGCAGCCAGTCTTGGGGGCGGGCAGATACGCAGTATTTT. This chain connects TRBV6-1 to TRBJ2-3; a possible D gene is TRBD1 (6 bases). Germline V gives CDR1 MNHNS, CDR2 SASEGT. Trimming took 6 bases from V and 4 from J, leaving 17 bases between them. The CDR3 spans 15 residues.

CDR3 nucleotides: TGTGCCAGCAGTCGGGGTGGCCCCAGCACAGATACGCAGTATTTT. Translated: CASSRGGPSTDTQYF. The chain carries TRBV6-5 and TRBJ2-3, with D perhaps matching TRBD2 (5 bases). CDR1 MNHEY and CDR2 SVGAGI come from the germline V gene. The CDR3 covers 15 residues. V lost 5 bases and J lost 0, with 12 bases in between.

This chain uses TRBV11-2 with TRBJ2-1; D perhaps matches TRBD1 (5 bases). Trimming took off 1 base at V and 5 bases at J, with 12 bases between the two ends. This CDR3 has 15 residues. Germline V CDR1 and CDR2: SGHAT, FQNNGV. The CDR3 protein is CASSLGPDRNNEQFF. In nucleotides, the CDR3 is TGTGCCAGCAGCTTAGGGCCAGACAGAAACAATGAGCAGTTCTTC.

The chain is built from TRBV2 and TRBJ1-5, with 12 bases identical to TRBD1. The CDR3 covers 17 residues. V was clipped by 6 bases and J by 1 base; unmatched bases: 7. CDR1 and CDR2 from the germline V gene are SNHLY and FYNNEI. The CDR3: CASSSGTGGGSNQPQHF. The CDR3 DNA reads TGTGCCAGCAGCTCCGGGACAGGGGGCGGAAGCAATCAGCCCCAGCATTTT.

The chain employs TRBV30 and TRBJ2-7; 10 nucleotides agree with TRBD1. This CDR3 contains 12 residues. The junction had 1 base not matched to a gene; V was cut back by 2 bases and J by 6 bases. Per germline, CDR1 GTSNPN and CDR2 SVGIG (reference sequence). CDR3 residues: CAWSRTGGEQYF. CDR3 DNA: TGTGCCTGGAGTCGGACAGGGGGCGAGCAGTACTTC.

DNA for the CDR3: TGTGCCATCAGTACAGGGGGCGCGGATTTTCCCCAGCATTTT. This gives the protein CAISTGGADFPQHF. The chain is built from TRBV10-3 and TRBJ1-5; 9 nucleotides align to TRBD1. The CDR3 sequence is 14 residues long. The germline V gene encodes CDR1 ENHRY and CDR2 SYGVKD. Trimming took 5 bases from V and 10 from J; bases not matched to a gene: 9.

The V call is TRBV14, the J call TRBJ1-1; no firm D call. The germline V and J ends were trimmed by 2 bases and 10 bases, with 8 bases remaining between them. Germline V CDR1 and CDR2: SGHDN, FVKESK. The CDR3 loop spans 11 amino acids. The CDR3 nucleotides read TGTGCCAGCAGCCAATACGAGTTAGCTTTCTTT. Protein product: CASSQYELAFF. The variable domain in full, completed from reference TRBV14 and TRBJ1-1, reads EAGVTQFPSHSVIEKGQTVTLRCDPISGHDNLYWYRRVMGKEIKFLLHFVKESKQDESGMPNNRFLAERTGGTYSTLKVQPAELEDSGVYFCASSQYELAFFGQGTRLTVV.

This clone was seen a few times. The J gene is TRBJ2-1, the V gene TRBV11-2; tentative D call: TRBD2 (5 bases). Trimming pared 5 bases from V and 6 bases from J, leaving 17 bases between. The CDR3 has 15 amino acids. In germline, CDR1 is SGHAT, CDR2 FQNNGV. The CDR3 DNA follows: TGTGCCAGCAGCCCTCGGTCATCCGGAGGCAATGAGCAGTTCTTC. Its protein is CASSPRSSGGNEQFF.

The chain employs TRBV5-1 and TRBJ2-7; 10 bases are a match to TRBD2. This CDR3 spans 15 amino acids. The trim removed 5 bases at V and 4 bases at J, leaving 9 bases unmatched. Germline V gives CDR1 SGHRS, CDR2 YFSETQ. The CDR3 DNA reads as TGCGCCAGCAGTCCCACTAGCGGGAATGGTTACGAGCAGTACTTC. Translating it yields CASSPTSGNGYEQYF. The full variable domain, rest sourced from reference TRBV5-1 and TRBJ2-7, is KAGVTQTPRYLIKTRGQQVTLSCSPISGHRSVSWYQQTPGQGLQFLFEYFSETQRNKGNFPGRFSGRQFSNSRSEMNVSTLELGDSALYLCASSPTSGNGYEQYFGPGTRLTVT.

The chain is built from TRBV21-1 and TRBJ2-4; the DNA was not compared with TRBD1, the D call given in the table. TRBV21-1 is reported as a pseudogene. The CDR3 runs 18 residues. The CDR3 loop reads CASSKPPLGEQGFRIQYF. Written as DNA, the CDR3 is TGTGCCAGCAGCAAACCTCCTCTGGGGGAACAGGGATTTCGCATTCAGTACTTC.

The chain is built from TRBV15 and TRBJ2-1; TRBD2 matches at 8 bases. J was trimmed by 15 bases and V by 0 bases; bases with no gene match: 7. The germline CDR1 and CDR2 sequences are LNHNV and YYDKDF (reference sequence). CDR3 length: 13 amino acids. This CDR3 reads CATSRDWSGSPFF. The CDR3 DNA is TGTGCCACCAGCAGAGATTGGAGCGGGAGCCCGTTCTTC.

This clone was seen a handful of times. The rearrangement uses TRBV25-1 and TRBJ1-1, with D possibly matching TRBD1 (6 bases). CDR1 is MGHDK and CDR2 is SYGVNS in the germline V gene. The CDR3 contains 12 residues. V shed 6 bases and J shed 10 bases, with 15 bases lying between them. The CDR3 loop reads CASRSSGDGAFF. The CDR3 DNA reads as TGTGCCAGCAGATCATCAGGGGACGGAGCTTTCTTT.

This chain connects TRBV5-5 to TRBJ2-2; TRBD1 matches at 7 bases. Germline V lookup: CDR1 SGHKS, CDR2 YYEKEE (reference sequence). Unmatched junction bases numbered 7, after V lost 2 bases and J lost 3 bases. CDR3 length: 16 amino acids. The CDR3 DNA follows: TGTGCCAGCAGCTTCAGAGGGGGCGGCGACACCGGGGAGCTGTTTTTT. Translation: CASSFRGGGDTGELFF.

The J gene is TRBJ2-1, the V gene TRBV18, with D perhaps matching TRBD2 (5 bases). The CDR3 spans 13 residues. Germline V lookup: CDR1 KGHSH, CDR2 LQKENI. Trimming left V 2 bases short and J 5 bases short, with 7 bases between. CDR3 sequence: CASSPSGDNEQFF. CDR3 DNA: TGTGCCAGCTCACCAAGCGGCGACAATGAGCAGTTCTTC. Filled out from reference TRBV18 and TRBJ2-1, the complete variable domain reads NAGVMQNPRHLVRRRGQEARLRCSPMKGHSHVYWYRQLPEEGLKFMVYLQKENIIDESGMPKERFSAEFPKEGPSILRIQQVVRGDSAAYFCASSPSGDNEQFFGPGTRLTVL.

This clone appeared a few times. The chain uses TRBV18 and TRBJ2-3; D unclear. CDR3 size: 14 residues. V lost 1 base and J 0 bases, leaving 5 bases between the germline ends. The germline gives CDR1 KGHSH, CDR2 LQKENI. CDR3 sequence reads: CASSPLPSTDTQYF. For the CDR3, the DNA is TGTGCCAGCTCACCACTTCCTAGCACAGATACGCAGTATTTT.

CDR3 sequence (DNA): TGTGCCAGCAGTTTAATCCGGTCGGGGGAGCTGTTTTTT. This encodes CASSLIRSGELFF. The V gene is TRBV28, the J gene TRBJ2-2; unclear D gene. The V gene lost 2 bases and the J gene lost 8 bases, with 9 bases spanning the gap. This CDR3 spans 13 amino acids. Germline V gives CDR1 MDHEN, CDR2 SYDVKM.

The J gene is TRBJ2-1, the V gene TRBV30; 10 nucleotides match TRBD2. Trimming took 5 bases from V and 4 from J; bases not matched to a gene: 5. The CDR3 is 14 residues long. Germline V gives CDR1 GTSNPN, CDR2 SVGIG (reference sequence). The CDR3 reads CAWARTSGYNEQFF. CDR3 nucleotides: TGTGCCTGGGCCAGGACTAGCGGTTACAATGAGCAGTTCTTC.

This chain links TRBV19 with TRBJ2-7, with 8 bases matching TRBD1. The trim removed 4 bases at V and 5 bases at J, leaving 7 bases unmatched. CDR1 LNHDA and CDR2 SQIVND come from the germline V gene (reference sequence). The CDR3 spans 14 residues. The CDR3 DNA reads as TGTGCCAGTAGTAAAACAGGGGGGCGCAACGAGCAGTACTTC. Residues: CASSKTGGRNEQYF.

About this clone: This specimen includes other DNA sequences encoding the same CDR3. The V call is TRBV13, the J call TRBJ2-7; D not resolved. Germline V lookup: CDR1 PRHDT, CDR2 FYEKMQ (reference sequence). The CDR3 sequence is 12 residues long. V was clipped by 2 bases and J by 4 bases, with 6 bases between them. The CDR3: CASSLSGYEQYF. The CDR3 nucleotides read TGTGCCAGCAGCTTATCCGGGTACGAGCAGTACTTC.

CDR3 residues: CASSAGQPIYGYTF. The CDR3 region has the DNA TGTGCCAGCAGCGCGGGACAGCCCATCTATGGCTACACCTTC. The chain uses TRBV5-8 and TRBJ1-2; TRBD1 aligns across 7 bases. Losses at the gene ends were 4 bases for V and 4 bases for J; bases not matched to a gene: 7. The germline V gene has CDR1 SGHTS and CDR2 YDEGEE. The CDR3 spans 14 residues. Based on the CDR3 plus reference TRBV5-8 and TRBJ1-2, the full variable domain is EAGVTQSPTHLIKTRGQQATLRCSPISGHTSVYWYQQALGLGLQFLLWYDEGEERNRGNFPPRFSGRQFPNYSSELNVNALELEDSALYLCASSAGQPIYGYTFGSGTRLTVV.

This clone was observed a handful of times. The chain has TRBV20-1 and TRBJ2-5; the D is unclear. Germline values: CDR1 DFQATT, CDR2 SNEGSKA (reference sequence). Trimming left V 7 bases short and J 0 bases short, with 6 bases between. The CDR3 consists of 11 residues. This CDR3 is CSGRNQETQYF. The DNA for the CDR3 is TGCAGTGGGCGGAACCAAGAGACCCAGTACTTC.

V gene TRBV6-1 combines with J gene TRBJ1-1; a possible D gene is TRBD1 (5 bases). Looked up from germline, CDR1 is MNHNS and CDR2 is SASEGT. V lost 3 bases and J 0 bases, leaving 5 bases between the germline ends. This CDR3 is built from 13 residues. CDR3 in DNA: TGTGCCAGCAGTGAGACAGTGAACACTGAAGCTTTCTTT. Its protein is CASSETVNTEAFF.